The T cell receptor beta chain under discussion was sequenced for a study of Graves' ophthalmopathy and Graves' hyperthyroidism. Overall study context: Peripheral blood sampling occurred at initial diagnosis, before any treatment.

A note on this clonotype: Its target is not known.

Amplified TCR beta CDR3 regions were obtained using RNA transcripts as template. An opening RT-PCR round employed HTBI primers and preceded a second-round multiplex PCR. TCRdb reprocessed the multiplex PCR reads via MiXCR and lists one record per CDR3 protein. The sample shows about 410,000 distinct CDR3 sequences, around 17% of them seen only once. Whole-study results and caveats: Built on 13 signatures, a model told ophthalmopathy apart from stable hyperthyroidism with approximately 88% sensitivity and 80% to 82% specificity. Most thyroid clonotypes expanded beyond 0.001 frequency were also found in blood.

Ophthalmopathy-affected donors exhibited moderate-to-severe activity, CAS ≥3, NOSPECS ≥4, and duration under 3 months. The specimen sequenced was peripheral blood. The TCR sequence derives from a woman aged 18-29 years with Graves' ophthalmopathy.

In DNA form, the CDR3 reads TGTGCCAGCAGTTTACGGAAAAATCAGCCCCAGCATTTT. Translated, it gives CASSLRKNQPQHF. This chain links TRBV6-2 or TRBV6-3 with TRBJ1-5, with unresolved D. The V gene's germline CDR1 is MNHEY and CDR2 SVGEGT. CDR3 length equals 13 residues. Trimming took 4 bases from V and 4 from J, leaving 8 bases between them.